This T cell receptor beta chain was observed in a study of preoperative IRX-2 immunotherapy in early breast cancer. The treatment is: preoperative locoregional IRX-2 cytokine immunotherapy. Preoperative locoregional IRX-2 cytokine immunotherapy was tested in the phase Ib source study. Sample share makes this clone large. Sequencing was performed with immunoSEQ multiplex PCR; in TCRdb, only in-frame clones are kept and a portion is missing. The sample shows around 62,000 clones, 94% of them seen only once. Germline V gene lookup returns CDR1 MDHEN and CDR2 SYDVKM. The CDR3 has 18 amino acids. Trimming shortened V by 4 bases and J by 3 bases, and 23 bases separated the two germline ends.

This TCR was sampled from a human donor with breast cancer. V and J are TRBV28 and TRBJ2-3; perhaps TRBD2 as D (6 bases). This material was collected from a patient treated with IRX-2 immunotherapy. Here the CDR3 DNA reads TGTGCCAGCAGTTCTCCTGCCACGACGGGAGTCATGACAGATACGCAGTATTTT. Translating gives CASSSPATTGVMTDTQYF.